Presented here are 21 T cell receptor beta chains from one specimen sequenced in a study of CD8 T cells in ankylosing spondylitis. Study-level results: Ankylosing spondylitis blood seemed to carry a telltale TCR beta motif made of several highly homologous variants.

No antigens are known for them. One entry per CDR3 protein results from TCRdb running MiXCR on the 5' RACE reads. Here the sample spans roughly 700,000 distinct CDR3 sequences, around 17% being singletons. The source material was blood, either unsorted or a sorted T cell fraction (not recorded which). The receptors stem from a male donor with ankylosing spondylitis.

This clonotype was seen only a few times. J is TRBJ2-5 and V is TRBV12-3 or TRBV12-4, with TRBD2 matching over 9 bases. CDR3 length equals 14 residues. With V trimmed by 3 bases and J by 5 bases, 4 bases remained unmatched. The DNA for the CDR3 is TGTGCCAGCAGTTTGGCGGGGGGGATGGAGACCCAGTACTTC. Its protein is CASSLAGGMETQYF.

CDR3 DNA sequence: TGCAGTGCTAGAGATAAAGGCGGAGGGTCGTTCTACGAGCAGTACTTC. It is translated as CSARDKGGGSFYEQYF. The V gene is TRBV20-1, the J gene TRBJ2-7; a weak D match, TRBD2 (6 bases). The CDR3 has 16 residues. Trimming left V 0 bases short and J 3 bases short, with 18 bases between. CDR1 is DFQATT and CDR2 is SNEGSKA in the germline V gene (reference sequence).

In its sample, this clonotype was seen a few times. The chain uses TRBV7-2 and TRBJ2-7; D remains unclear. The CDR3 length is 13 residues. CDR1 is SGHTA, CDR2 FQGNSA, per germline. Trimming stripped 5 bases from V and 7 bases from J, with 15 bases between. CDR3 residues: CASSLRLSGEQYF. The DNA for the CDR3 is TGTGCCAGCAGCCTACGTCTATCTGGGGAGCAGTACTTC.

The chain couples TRBV2 to TRBJ1-6, with no clear D. In germline, CDR1 is SNHLY, CDR2 FYNNEI. Between the trimmed V and J ends, which lost 7 bases and 8 bases, there was a span of 12 bases. The CDR3 contains 13 residues. The CDR3 spells CASTTDPYSPLHF. CDR3 DNA sequence: TGTGCCAGCACCACGGACCCCTATTCACCCCTCCACTTT.

This clonotype was detected many times. The chain has TRBV5-1 and TRBJ1-1; 8 nucleotides line up with TRBD1. This CDR3 spans 13 amino acids. In germline, CDR1 is SGHRS, CDR2 YFSETQ. V lost 5 bases, J lost 4 bases, and 4 bases stayed unmatched. The CDR3 region is CASRSQGGTEAFF. DNA of the CDR3: TGCGCCAGCAGGTCACAGGGGGGCACTGAAGCTTTCTTT.

This clonotype was detected only a few times. The chain uses TRBV29-1 and TRBJ2-3; a possible D gene is TRBD2 (5 bases). The CDR3 is 12 amino acids. Germline V gene data show CDR1 as SQVTM and CDR2 as ANQGSEA. Trimming took 3 bases from V and 2 from J, leaving 6 bases between them. CDR3 sequence reads: CSVDRDTDTQYF. Written as DNA, the CDR3 is TGCAGCGTTGACCGGGACACAGATACGCAGTATTTT.

This rearrangement joins TRBV7-9 to TRBJ2-7; D gene uncertain. The V and J ends lost 5 bases and 4 bases respectively, with 12 bases between them. The CDR3 runs to 13 residues. Germline CDR1 SEHNR, CDR2 FQNEAQ (reference sequence). The CDR3 DNA follows: TGTGCCAGCAGCCCAACCCTCGGATACGAGCAGTACTTC. This sequence encodes CASSPTLGYEQYF.

In its sample, this clonotype was seen a few times. The rearrangement uses TRBV20-1 and TRBJ1-2, with D maybe TRBD1 (6 bases). The CDR3 runs to 14 residues. Deletions cut 8 bases from V and 1 base from J, with 17 bases between. Germline CDR1 reads DFQATT; CDR2 reads SNEGSKA (reference sequence). The DNA of the CDR3 is TGCAGTATCCCCTGGCAGGGGAATAACTATGGCTACACCTTC. Residues: CSIPWQGNNYGYTF.

The chain is built from TRBV14 and TRBJ1-2; perhaps TRBD1 as D (5 bases). The CDR3 has 17 amino acids. Germline loops: CDR1 SGHDN, CDR2 FVKESK. V lost 0 bases to trimming and J lost 7 bases, with 21 bases between them. The CDR3 region has the DNA TGTGCCAGCAGCCAAGATTGGGGGAACGGAATATTGGGTGGCTACACCTTC. Protein: CASSQDWGNGILGGYTF.

This clonotype showed up just a few times. The chain links TRBV12-3 or TRBV12-4 to TRBJ1-5; 11 bases are shared with TRBD1. V was pared by 7 bases and J by 7 bases, with 6 bases of the junction left unmatched. The CDR3 is 14 residues long. CDR3 DNA: TGTGCCAGCACCAGGACAGGGGGCCTGCAGCCCCAGCATTTT. Encoded protein: CASTRTGGLQPQHF.

The chain couples TRBV28 to TRBJ1-5; D possibly corresponds to TRBD1 (6 bases). This CDR3 has 14 residues. V was clipped by 7 bases and J by 0 bases, with 10 bases between them. The germline CDR1 and CDR2 sequences are MDHEN and SYDVKM. Here the CDR3 reads CASTTDSSNQPQHF. CDR3 DNA: TGTGCCAGCACAACGGACAGTAGCAATCAGCCCCAGCATTTT. Full variable domain (missing parts from reference TRBV28 and TRBJ1-5): DVKVTQSSRYLVKRTGEKVFLECVQDMDHENMFWYRQDPGLGLRLIYFSYDVKMKEKGDIPEGYSVSREKKERFSLILESASTNQTSMYLCASTTDSSNQPQHFGDGTRLSIL.

This sequence joins TRBV11-1 and TRBJ2-7, with 14 bases aligning to TRBD2. Germline CDR1 is SGHAT and CDR2 is FQDESV (reference sequence). CDR3 size: 14 residues. V was pared by 5 bases and J by 4 bases, with 1 base of the junction left unmatched. CDR3 region: CASSRTSGRYEQYF. CDR3 bases: TGTGCCAGCAGCCGGACTAGCGGGAGGTACGAGCAGTACTTC.

CDR3: CSVELRGGTYGYTF. In DNA form, the CDR3 reads TGCAGCGTTGAACTTCGCGGGGGAACCTATGGCTACACCTTC. The gene calls are TRBV29-1 and TRBJ1-2, with a weak D call TRBD1 (5 bases). This CDR3 contains 14 residues. Trimming removed 2 bases at V and 4 bases at J, with 14 bases between. Germline CDR1 is SQVTM and CDR2 is ANQGSEA.

Many counts were recorded for this clonotype. The chain combines TRBV6-2 or TRBV6-3 with TRBJ2-7, with a weak D call TRBD2 (6 bases). Germline-derived CDR1 and CDR2 are MNHEY and SVGEGT. The CDR3 is 14 residues long. Trimming removed 2 bases from V and 5 bases from J, with 13 bases in between. In nucleotides, the CDR3 is TGTGCCAGCAGTTACACGGGAGCTAGCAACGAGCAGTACTTC. It yields the protein CASSYTGASNEQYF.

The chain links TRBV11-2 to TRBJ1-2; 9 positions match TRBD1. The germline V gene encodes CDR1 SGHAT and CDR2 FQNNGV. The CDR3 sequence is 18 residues long. Losses at the gene ends were 1 base for V and 7 bases for J; bases not matched to a gene: 16. CDR3 coding DNA: TGTGCCAGCAGCTTAGTAGGGGCACAGGGGGCGAGGGTACGTGGCTACACCTTC. It codes for CASSLVGAQGARVRGYTF.

On this clonotype: Relative to the germline gene, one junction end is altered; a read error may explain this. The genes are TRBV7-7 and TRBJ1-1; the D gene is possibly TRBD1 (6 bases). This CDR3 spans 17 amino acids. Per the germline V gene, CDR1 is SSHAT and CDR2 is FNYEAQ (reference sequence). CDR3 sequence reads: CASSLVIRGHTNTEAFF. The CDR3 DNA is TGTGCTAGCAGCTTAGTCATCAGGGGCCACACGAACACTGAAGCTTTCTTT.

The chain is built from TRBV28 and TRBJ2-6, with D unresolved. Germline CDR1 reads MDHEN; CDR2 reads SYDVKM. The CDR3 sequence is 16 residues long. V was clipped by 8 bases and J by 0 bases, with 14 bases between them. CDR3: CASGRVLVSGANVLTF. The CDR3 region has the DNA TGTGCCAGCGGAAGGGTCCTCGTCTCTGGGGCCAACGTCCTGACTTTC.

This clonotype was seen many times. This sequence joins TRBV12-3 or TRBV12-4 and TRBJ2-1; possible D gene TRBD1, 5 bases. V lost 3 bases and J lost 6, with 9 bases in between. The CDR3 length is 13 residues. The CDR3 DNA follows: TGTGCCAGCAGTTTGTCCAGGGTCAATGAGCAGTTCTTC. Amino acid sequence: CASSLSRVNEQFF.

The chain joins TRBV12-3 or TRBV12-4 to TRBJ1-5, with 10 bases that match TRBD1. The CDR3 has 16 amino acids. V lost 3 bases and J lost 4; bases outside the gene matches: 6. CDR3 bases: TGTGCCAGCAGTTTGGGACAGGGGAATTATAATCAGCCCCAGCATTTT. Amino acid sequence: CASSLGQGNYNQPQHF.

J is TRBJ1-6 and V is TRBV4-3; D is unresolved. Germline CDR1 and CDR2: LGHNA and YSLEER. Trimming left V 0 bases short and J 7 bases short, with 10 bases between. CDR3 length: 15 residues. CDR3 in amino acids: CASSQEEQTNSPLHF. The CDR3 nucleotides read TGCGCCAGCAGCCAAGAGGAACAGACGAATTCACCCCTCCACTTT.

The table lists this clonotype with a few counts. CDR3 DNA: TGTGCCAGCAGTTCGCGAACCGGGACAGGGGCCTACAATGAGCAGTTCTTC. It is translated as CASSSRTGTGAYNEQFF. V is TRBV27 and J is TRBJ2-1; 10 nucleotides align to TRBD1. The CDR3 length is 17 residues. V dropped 4 bases and J dropped 2; count of bases not matched to a gene: 8. From germline, CDR1 is MNHEY and CDR2 SMNVEV (reference sequence).